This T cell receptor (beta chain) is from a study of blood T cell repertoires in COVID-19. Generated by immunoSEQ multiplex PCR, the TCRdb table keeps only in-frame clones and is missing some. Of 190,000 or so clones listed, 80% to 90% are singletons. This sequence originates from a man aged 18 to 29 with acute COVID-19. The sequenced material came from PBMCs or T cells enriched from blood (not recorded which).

The CDR3 coding sequence is TGCGCCAGCAGGACCGCCCGACAGATCGAAAATGAAAAACTGTTTTTT. Its translation: CASRTARQIENEKLFF. The genes are TRBV5-1 and TRBJ1-4; tentatively, D is TRBD1 (5 bases). Germline V lookup: CDR1 SGHRS, CDR2 YFSETQ. Trimming removed 5 bases from V and 5 bases from J, with 19 bases in between. CDR3 length: 16 amino acids.